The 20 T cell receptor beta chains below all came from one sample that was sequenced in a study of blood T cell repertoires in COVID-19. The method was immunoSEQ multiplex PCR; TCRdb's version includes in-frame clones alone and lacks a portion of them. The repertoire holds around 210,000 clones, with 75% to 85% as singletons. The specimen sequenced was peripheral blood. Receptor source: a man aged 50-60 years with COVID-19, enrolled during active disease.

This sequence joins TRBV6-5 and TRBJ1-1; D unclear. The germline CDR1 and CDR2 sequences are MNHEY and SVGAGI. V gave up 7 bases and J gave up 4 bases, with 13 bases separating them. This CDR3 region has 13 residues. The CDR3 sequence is CASKISTGTEAFF. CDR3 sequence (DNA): TGTGCCAGCAAGATCTCGACGGGCACTGAAGCTTTCTTT.

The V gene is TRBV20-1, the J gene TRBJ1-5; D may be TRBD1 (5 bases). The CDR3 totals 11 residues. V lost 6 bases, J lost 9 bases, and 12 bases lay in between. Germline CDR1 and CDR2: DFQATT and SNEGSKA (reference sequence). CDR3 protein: CSAGGDGPQHF. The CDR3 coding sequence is TGCAGTGCCGGGGGGGACGGGCCCCAGCATTTT.

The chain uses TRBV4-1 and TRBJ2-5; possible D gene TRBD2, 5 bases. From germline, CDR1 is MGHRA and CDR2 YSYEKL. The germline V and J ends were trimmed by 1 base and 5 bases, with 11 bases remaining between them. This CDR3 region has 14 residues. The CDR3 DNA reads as TGCGCCAGCAGCCAAGCGCCTACGGGGGAGACCCAGTACTTC. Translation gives CASSQAPTGETQYF.

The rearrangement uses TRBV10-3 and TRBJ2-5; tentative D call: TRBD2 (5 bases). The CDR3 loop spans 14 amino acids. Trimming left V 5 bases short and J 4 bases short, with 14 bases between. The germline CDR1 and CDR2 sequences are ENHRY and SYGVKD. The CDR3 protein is CAISLLERGETQYF. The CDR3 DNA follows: TGTGCCATCAGTCTACTAGAGAGAGGAGAGACCCAGTACTTC.

In DNA, the CDR3 is TGTGCCAGCAGTTTACCGGGTTCCTACGAGCAGTACTTC. Its translation is CASSLPGSYEQYF. The V gene is TRBV28, the J gene TRBJ2-7; no reliable D call. The length of the CDR3 is 13 residues. Trimming took 2 bases from V and 1 from J, leaving 6 bases between them. The germline CDR1 and CDR2 sequences are MDHEN and SYDVKM.

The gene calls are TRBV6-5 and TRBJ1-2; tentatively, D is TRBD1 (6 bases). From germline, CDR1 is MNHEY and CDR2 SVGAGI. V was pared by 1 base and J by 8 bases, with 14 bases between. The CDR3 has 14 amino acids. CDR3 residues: CASSYFGQSGGYTF. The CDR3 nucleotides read TGTGCCAGCAGTTACTTTGGACAGTCGGGGGGCTACACCTTC.

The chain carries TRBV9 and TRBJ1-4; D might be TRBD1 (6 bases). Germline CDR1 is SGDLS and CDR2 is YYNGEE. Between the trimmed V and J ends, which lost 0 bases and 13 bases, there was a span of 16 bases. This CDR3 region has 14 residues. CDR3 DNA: TGTGCCAGCAGCGTAGAACCCACCAGGGGTGGACTGTTTTTT. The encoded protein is CASSVEPTRGGLFF.

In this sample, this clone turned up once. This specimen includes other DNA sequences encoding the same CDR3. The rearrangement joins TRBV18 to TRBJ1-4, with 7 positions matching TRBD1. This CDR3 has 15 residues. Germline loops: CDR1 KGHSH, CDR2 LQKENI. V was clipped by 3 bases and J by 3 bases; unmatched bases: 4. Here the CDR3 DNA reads TGTGCCAGCTCACCGAGGACAGGCCCTAATGAAAAACTGTTTTTT. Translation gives CASSPRTGPNEKLFF.

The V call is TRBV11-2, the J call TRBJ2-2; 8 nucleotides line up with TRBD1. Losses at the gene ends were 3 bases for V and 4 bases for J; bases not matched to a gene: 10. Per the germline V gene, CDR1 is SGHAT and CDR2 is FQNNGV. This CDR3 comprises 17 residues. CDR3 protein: CASSLLGDRGRTGELFF. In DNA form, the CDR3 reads TGTGCCAGCAGCTTGTTGGGCGACAGGGGCCGCACCGGGGAGCTGTTTTTT.

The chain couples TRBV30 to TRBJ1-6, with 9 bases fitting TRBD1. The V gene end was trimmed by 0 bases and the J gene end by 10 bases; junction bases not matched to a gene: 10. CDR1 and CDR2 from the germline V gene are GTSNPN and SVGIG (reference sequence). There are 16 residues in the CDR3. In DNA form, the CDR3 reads TGTGCCTGGAGTGTACAGGGGGCAATGGGCGGATCACCCCTCCACTTT. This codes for CAWSVQGAMGGSPLHF. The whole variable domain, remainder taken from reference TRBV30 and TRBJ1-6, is SQTIHQWPATLVQPVGSPLSLECTVEGTSNPNLYWYRQAAGRGLQLLFYSVGIGQISSEVPQNLSASRPQDRQFILSSKKLLLSDSGFYLCAWSVQGAMGGSPLHFGNGTRLTVT.

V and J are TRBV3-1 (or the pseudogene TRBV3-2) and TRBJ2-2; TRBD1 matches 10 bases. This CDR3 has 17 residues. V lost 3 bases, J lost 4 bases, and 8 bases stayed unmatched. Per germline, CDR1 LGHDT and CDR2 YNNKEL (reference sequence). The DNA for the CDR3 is TGTGCCAGCAGCCAGATTGACAGGGGGCAACCCACCGGGGAGCTGTTTTTT. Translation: CASSQIDRGQPTGELFF.

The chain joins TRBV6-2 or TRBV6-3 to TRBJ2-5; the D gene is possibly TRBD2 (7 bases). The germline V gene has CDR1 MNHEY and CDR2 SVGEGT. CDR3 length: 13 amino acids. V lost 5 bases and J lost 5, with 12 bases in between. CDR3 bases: TGTGCCAGCAGTCAGGGGACTATTGAGACCCAGTACTTC. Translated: CASSQGTIETQYF.

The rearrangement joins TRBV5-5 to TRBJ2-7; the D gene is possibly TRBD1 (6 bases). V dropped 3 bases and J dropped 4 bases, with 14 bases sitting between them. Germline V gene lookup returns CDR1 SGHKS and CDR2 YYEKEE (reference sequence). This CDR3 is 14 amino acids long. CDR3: CASSSGVGWYEQYF. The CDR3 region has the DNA TGTGCCAGCAGCTCAGGGGTCGGCTGGTACGAGCAGTACTTC.

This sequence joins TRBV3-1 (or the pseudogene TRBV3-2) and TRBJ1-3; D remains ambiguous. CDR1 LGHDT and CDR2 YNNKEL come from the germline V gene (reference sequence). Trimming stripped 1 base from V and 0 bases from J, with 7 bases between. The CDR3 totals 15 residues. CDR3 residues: CASSQAPRSGNTIYF. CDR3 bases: TGTGCCAGCAGCCAAGCGCCGCGCTCTGGAAACACCATATATTTT.

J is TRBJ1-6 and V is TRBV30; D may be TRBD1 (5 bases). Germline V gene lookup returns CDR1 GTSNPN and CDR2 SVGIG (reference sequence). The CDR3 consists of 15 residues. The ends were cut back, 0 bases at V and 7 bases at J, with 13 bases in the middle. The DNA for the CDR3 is TGTGCCTGGAGTGTTAGTCAGGGTTGGAATTCACCCCTCCACTTT. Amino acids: CAWSVSQGWNSPLHF. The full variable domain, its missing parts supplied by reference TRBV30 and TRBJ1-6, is SQTIHQWPATLVQPVGSPLSLECTVEGTSNPNLYWYRQAAGRGLQLLFYSVGIGQISSEVPQNLSASRPQDRQFILSSKKLLLSDSGFYLCAWSVSQGWNSPLHFGNGTRLTVT.

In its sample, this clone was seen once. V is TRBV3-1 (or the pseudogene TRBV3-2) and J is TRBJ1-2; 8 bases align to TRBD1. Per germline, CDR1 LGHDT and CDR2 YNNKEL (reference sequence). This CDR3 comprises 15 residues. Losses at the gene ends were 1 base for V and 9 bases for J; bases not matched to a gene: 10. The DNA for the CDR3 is TGTGCCAGCAGCCAAGGTTTAGGGACAGGAAGTAGCTACACCTTC. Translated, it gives CASSQGLGTGSSYTF.

CDR3 loop: CASSPDRVGGYTF. CDR3 in DNA: TGTGCCAGCAGTCCCGACAGGGTGGGAGGCTACACCTTC. V gene TRBV5-4 combines with J gene TRBJ1-2; 7 bases are shared with TRBD1. The ends lost 5 bases at V and 8 bases at J; junction bases unmatched: 9. This CDR3 is 13 amino acids long. Germline-derived CDR1 and CDR2 are SGHNT and YYREEE (reference sequence).

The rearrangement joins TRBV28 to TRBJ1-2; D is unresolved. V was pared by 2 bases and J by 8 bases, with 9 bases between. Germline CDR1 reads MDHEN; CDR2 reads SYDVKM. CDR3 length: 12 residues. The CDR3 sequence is CASSLKGRGYTF. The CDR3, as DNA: TGTGCCAGCAGTTTAAAAGGGAGGGGCTACACCTTC.

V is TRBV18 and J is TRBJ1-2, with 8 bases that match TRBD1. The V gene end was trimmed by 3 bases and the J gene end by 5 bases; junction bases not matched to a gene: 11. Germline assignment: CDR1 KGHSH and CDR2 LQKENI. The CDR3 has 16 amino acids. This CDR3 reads CASSPGGQDKKYGYTF. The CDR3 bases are TGTGCCAGCTCACCTGGGGGACAGGATAAAAAATATGGCTACACCTTC.

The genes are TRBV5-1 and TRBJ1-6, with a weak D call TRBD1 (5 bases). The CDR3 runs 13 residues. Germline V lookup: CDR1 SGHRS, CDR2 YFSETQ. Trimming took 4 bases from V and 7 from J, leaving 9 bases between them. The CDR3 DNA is TGCGCCAGCAGCACCAGACAGAATTCACCCCTCCACTTT. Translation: CASSTRQNSPLHF. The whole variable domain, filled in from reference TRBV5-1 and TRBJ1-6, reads KAGVTQTPRYLIKTRGQQVTLSCSPISGHRSVSWYQQTPGQGLQFLFEYFSETQRNKGNFPGRFSGRQFSNSRSEMNVSTLELGDSALYLCASSTRQNSPLHFGNGTRLTVT.